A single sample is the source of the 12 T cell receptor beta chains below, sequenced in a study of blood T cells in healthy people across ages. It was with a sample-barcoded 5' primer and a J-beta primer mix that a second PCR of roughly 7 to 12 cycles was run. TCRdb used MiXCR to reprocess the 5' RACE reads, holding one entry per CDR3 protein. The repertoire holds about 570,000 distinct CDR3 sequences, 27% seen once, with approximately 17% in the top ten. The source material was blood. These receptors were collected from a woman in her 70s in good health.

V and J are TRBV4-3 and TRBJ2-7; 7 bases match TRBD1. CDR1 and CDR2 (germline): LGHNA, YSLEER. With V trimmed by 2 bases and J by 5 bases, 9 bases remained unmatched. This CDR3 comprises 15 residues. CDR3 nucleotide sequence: TGCGCCAGCAGCCAACGACAGGGCAGTTTCGACGAGCAGTACTTC. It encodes CASSQRQGSFDEQYF.

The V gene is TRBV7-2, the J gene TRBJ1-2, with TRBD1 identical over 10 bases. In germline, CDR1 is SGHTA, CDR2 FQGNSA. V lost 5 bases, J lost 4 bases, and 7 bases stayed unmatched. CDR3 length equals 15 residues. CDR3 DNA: TGTGCCAGCAGCGCCCGGACAGGGGGACCCTATGGCTACACCTTC. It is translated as CASSARTGGPYGYTF.

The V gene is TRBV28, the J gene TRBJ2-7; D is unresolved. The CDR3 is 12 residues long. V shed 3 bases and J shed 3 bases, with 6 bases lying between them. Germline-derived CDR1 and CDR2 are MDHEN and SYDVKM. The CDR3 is CASSLYSYEQYF. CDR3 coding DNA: TGTGCCAGCAGTTTGTACAGCTACGAGCAGTACTTC.

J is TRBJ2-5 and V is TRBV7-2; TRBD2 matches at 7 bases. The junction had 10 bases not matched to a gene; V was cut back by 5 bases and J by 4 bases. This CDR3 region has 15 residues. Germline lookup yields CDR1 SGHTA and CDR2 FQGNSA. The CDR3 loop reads CASSTKRDYPETQYF. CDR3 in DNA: TGTGCCAGCAGCACCAAGAGGGACTATCCAGAGACCCAGTACTTC.

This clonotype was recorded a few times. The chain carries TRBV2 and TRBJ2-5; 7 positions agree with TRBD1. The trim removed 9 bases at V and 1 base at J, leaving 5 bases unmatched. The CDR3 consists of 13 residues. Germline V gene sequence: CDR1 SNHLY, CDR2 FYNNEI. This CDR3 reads CASTGAPQETQYF. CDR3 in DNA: TGTGCCAGTACAGGGGCCCCCCAAGAGACCCAGTACTTC.

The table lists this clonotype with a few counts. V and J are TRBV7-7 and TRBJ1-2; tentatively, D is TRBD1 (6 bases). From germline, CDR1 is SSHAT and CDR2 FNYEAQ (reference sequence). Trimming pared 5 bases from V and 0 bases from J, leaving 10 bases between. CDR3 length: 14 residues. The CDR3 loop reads CASSAQGPNYGYTF. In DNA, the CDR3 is TGTGCCAGCAGCGCCCAGGGGCCTAACTATGGCTACACCTTC.

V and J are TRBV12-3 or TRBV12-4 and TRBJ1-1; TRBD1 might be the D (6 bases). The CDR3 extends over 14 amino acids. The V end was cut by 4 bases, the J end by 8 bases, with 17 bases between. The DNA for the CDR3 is TGTGCCAGCAGTTCCCGTAGGGACACATCCGAAGCTTTCTTT. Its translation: CASSSRRDTSEAFF.

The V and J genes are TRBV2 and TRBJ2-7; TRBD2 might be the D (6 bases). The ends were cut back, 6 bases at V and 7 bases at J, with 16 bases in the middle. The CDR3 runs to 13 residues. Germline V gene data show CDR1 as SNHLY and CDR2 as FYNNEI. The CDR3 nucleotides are TGTGCCAGCAGGGAGGGCAGCGTTCATGAGCAGTACTTC. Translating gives CASREGSVHEQYF.

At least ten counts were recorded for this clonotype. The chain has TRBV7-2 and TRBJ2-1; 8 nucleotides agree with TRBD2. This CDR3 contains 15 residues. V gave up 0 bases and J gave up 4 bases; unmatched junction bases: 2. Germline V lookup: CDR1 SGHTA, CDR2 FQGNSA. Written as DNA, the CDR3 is TGTGCCAGCAGCTTAGCTAGCGGGAATTACAATGAGCAGTTCTTC. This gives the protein CASSLASGNYNEQFF.

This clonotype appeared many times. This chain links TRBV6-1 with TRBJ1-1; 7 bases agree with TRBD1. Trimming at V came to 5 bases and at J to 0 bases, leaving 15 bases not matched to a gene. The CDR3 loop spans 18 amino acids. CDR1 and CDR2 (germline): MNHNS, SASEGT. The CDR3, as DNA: TGTGCCAGCAGTCTCCGGGGACAGCCAACTGAACTGAACACTGAAGCTTTCTTT. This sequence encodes CASSLRGQPTELNTEAFF.

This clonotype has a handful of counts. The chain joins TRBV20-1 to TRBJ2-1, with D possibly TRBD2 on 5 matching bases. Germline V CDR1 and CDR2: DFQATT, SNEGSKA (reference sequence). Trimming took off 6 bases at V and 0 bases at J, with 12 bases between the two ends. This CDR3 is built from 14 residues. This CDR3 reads CSAAPGFSYNEQFF. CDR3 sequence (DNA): TGCAGTGCCGCACCGGGATTCTCCTACAATGAGCAGTTCTTC.

The CDR3 nucleotides are TGTGCCAGCAGCCGCCTTGGACAGCAAGAGTCCCAGTACTTC. Translated, it gives CASSRLGQQESQYF. The chain recombines TRBV3-1 with TRBJ2-7; D might be TRBD1 (6 bases). Trimming removed 4 bases from V and 10 bases from J, with 20 bases in between. Germline V gene sequence: CDR1 LGHDT, CDR2 YNNKEL (reference sequence). The CDR3 runs to 14 residues.